The 18 T cell receptor beta chains listed next were all sequenced from one sample in a study of technical replicates of blood from several donors. Libraries were prepared by immunoSEQ multiplex PCR; TCRdb keeps only in-frame clonotypes and omits some of them. The sample lists some 89,000 clones; about 95% were seen once. Sequencing input: T cells isolated from PBMCs. These receptors originate from a human donor in good health.

This chain connects TRBV4-1 to TRBJ2-7; TRBD1 agrees at 10 bases. The ends lost 4 bases at V and 4 bases at J; junction bases unmatched: 10. The CDR3 loop spans 16 amino acids. Germline CDR1 is MGHRA and CDR2 is YSYEKL. The chain's CDR3 is CASSPGPGQGRYEQYF. The CDR3 region has the DNA TGCGCCAGCAGCCCGGGACCGGGACAGGGGAGGTACGAGCAGTACTTC.

V usage is TRBV18 and J usage is TRBJ2-7; 8 bases align to TRBD1. CDR1 is KGHSH, CDR2 LQKENI, per germline. This CDR3 has 15 residues. Trimming at V came to 3 bases and at J to 5 bases, leaving 9 bases not matched to a gene. The CDR3 loop reads CASSPSTGQADEQYF. The DNA of the CDR3 is TGTGCCAGCTCACCGTCAACGGGACAGGCGGACGAGCAGTACTTC.

The V gene is TRBV15, the J gene TRBJ2-7; the D gene is possibly TRBD2 (6 bases). The V end was cut by 6 bases, the J end by 6 bases, with 21 bases between. The CDR3 has 15 residues. The V gene's germline CDR1 is LNHNV and CDR2 YYDKDF (reference sequence). The chain's CDR3 is CATSAGFTLSSEQYF. The CDR3 DNA reads TGTGCCACCAGTGCGGGATTTACTTTGTCGTCCGAGCAGTACTTC.

This chain links TRBV5-1 with TRBJ2-5; 13 nucleotides line up with TRBD2. There are 17 residues in the CDR3. Trimming took 4 bases from V and 5 from J; bases not matched to a gene: 11. The V gene's germline CDR1 is SGHRS and CDR2 YFSETQ. The DNA of the CDR3 is TGCGCCAGCAGCCCGGAGACTAGCGGGAGGAGTCGGGAGACCCAGTACTTC. Translation: CASSPETSGRSRETQYF.

The rearrangement links TRBV5-6 to TRBJ1-3; no clear D gene. The CDR3 consists of 16 residues. V was cut by 3 bases and J by 2 bases, with 15 bases left in between. Germline CDR1 reads SGHDT; CDR2 reads YYEEEE. CDR3 sequence: CASSSLFTPTGNTIYF. The CDR3 coding sequence is TGTGCCAGCAGCTCCTTGTTCACTCCCACTGGAAACACCATATATTTT. Variable domain in full (rest from reference TRBV5-6 and TRBJ1-3): DAGVTQSPTHLIKTRGQQVTLRCSPKSGHDTVSWYQQALGQGPQFIFQYYEEEERQRGNFPDRFSGHQFPNYSSELNVNALLLGDSALYLCASSSLFTPTGNTIYFGEGSWLTVV.

The chain combines TRBV29-1 with TRBJ2-5, with D perhaps TRBD1 (6 bases). With 7 bases removed from V and 3 bases from J, the gap between germline ends came to 15 bases. The CDR3 covers 13 residues. CDR1 is SQVTM and CDR2 is ANQGSEA in the germline V gene. CDR3 coding DNA: TGCAGCGGTTTAGAAGGACAGAAAGAGACCCAGTACTTC. It codes for CSGLEGQKETQYF.

This chain links TRBV7-2 with TRBJ2-1, with 12 positions matching TRBD2. The V gene's germline CDR1 is SGHTA and CDR2 FQGNSA. The CDR3 has 17 residues. V lost 5 bases to trimming and J lost 6 bases; unmatched junction nucleotides: 11. The CDR3 region is CASSVGPGLAGSNEQFF. Written as DNA, the CDR3 is TGTGCCAGCAGCGTAGGCCCCGGACTAGCGGGATCCAATGAGCAGTTCTTC.

The gene calls are TRBV19 and TRBJ2-7; 14 bases are shared with TRBD2. This CDR3 contains 15 residues. Per germline, CDR1 LNHDA and CDR2 SQIVND (reference sequence). V lost 3 bases, J lost 4 bases, and 2 bases stayed unmatched. The CDR3 coding sequence is TGTGCCAGTAGTATGGGGACTAGCGGGAGATACGAGCAGTACTTC. Amino acid sequence: CASSMGTSGRYEQYF.

The V and J genes are TRBV5-1 and TRBJ1-1, with TRBD1 identical over 8 bases. With 3 bases clipped from V and 5 bases from J, the junction kept 6 bases outside the gene matches. The V gene's germline CDR1 is SGHRS and CDR2 YFSETQ. The length of the CDR3 is 14 residues. The CDR3 loop is CASSSGQGTTEAFF. As DNA, the CDR3 is TGCGCCAGCAGCTCCGGACAGGGTACTACTGAAGCTTTCTTT.

The chain recombines TRBV6-1 with TRBJ2-5, with a possible D match to TRBD1 (6 bases). V was pared by 6 bases and J by 3 bases, with 11 bases between. Germline loops: CDR1 MNHNS, CDR2 SASEGT. The CDR3 extends over 13 amino acids. The CDR3 reads CASRYTGKETQYF. The CDR3 DNA reads TGTGCCAGCAGATACACAGGGAAAGAGACCCAGTACTTC.

The V gene is TRBV2, the J gene TRBJ2-2; D remains unclear. Germline CDR1 is SNHLY and CDR2 is FYNNEI. This CDR3 has 15 amino acids. Trimming left V 7 bases short and J 0 bases short, with 12 bases between. As DNA, the CDR3 is TGTGCCAGCATCTTGACATTCGCGAACACCGGGGAGCTGTTTTTT. It codes for CASILTFANTGELFF.

This clone has a single count. The gene calls are TRBV5-1 and TRBJ1-1, with a tentative D call TRBD1 (5 bases). V was cut by 0 bases and J by 1 base, with 10 bases left in between. The CDR3 runs 15 residues. Germline CDR1 is SGHRS and CDR2 is YFSETQ. Written as DNA, the CDR3 is TGCGCCAGCAGCTTGGACGGACATCCGAACACTGAAGCTTTCTTT. Amino acid sequence: CASSLDGHPNTEAFF. The variable domain in full, with the rest retrieved from reference TRBV5-1 and TRBJ1-1, is KAGVTQTPRYLIKTRGQQVTLSCSPISGHRSVSWYQQTPGQGLQFLFEYFSETQRNKGNFPGRFSGRQFSNSRSEMNVSTLELGDSALYLCASSLDGHPNTEAFFGQGTRLTVV.

The CDR3 sequence: CSVEGTFRTGLNEQFF. The CDR3, as DNA: TGCAGCGTTGAGGGTACCTTTCGGACAGGGTTGAATGAGCAGTTCTTC. The chain uses TRBV29-1 and TRBJ2-1; 8 bases align to TRBD1. CDR1 and CDR2 (germline): SQVTM, ANQGSEA. This CDR3 has 16 residues. Trimming took 3 bases from V and 7 from J; bases not matched to a gene: 14.

A note on this clone: The junction does not match germline at one end; this may be a read error. This chain uses TRBV5-5 with TRBJ2-1; 11 bases agree with TRBD2. The CDR3 loop spans 18 amino acids. Germline CDR1 reads SGHKS; CDR2 reads YYEKEE (reference sequence). This CDR3 reads CASSVAAGTSGTYNEQFF. CDR3 nucleotides: TGTGCCAGCAGCGTCGCCGCCGGGACTAGCGGAACCTATAATGAGCAGTTCTTC.

As DNA, the CDR3 is TGCGCCAGCAGCCGAGGTATAGCCCAAGAGACCCAGTACTTC. Encoded protein: CASSRGIAQETQYF. The chain links TRBV4-1 to TRBJ2-5; the D is unclear. The CDR3 is 14 residues long. Trimming removed 4 bases at V and 1 base at J, with 10 bases between. Looked up from germline, CDR1 is MGHRA and CDR2 is YSYEKL.

CDR3 coding DNA: TGTGCCAGCAGCGCCTTGGGGGGGGTGAACACTGAAGCTTTCTTT. It is translated as CASSALGGVNTEAFF. The chain couples TRBV27 to TRBJ1-1; TRBD1 might be the D (5 bases). V was trimmed by 6 bases and J by 0 bases, leaving 14 bases between them. CDR3 length equals 15 residues. Germline V gene data show CDR1 as MNHEY and CDR2 as SMNVEV (reference sequence).

V usage is TRBV7-3 and J usage is TRBJ1-5; D is possibly TRBD1 (5 bases). Germline lookup yields CDR1 SGHTA and CDR2 FQGTGA. Trimming shortened V by 1 base and J by 6 bases, and 10 bases separated the two germline ends. The CDR3 spans 14 residues. Written as DNA, the CDR3 is TGTGCCAGCAGCTTAAGGGTGACAGTTCAGCCCCAGCATTTT. Protein sequence: CASSLRVTVQPQHF.

J is TRBJ2-3 and V is TRBV5-1; 10 nucleotides match TRBD2. CDR3 size: 17 residues. V trimming: 3 bases; J trimming: 1 base; junction bases outside the gene matches: 8. Germline assignment: CDR1 SGHRS and CDR2 YFSETQ. The CDR3 DNA sequence: TGCGCCAGCAGCTCTCTAGCGGGAGTTCCCGGCACAGATACGCAGTATTTT. It codes for CASSSLAGVPGTDTQYF.